A selection of T cell receptor beta chains follows, all from one sample in a study of read filtering for tumor transcriptome and immune sequencing. Each CDR3 protein gets one entry after TCRdb re-called the reads with MiXCR. The sample lists roughly 24,000 distinct CDR3 sequences, roughly 13% occurring once. The sequencing sample was made of a population of CD138-negative cells sorted from bone marrow. Receptors originate from a donor at least 40 years old with multiple myeloma. Each CDR3 is given with its conserved first and last residue. A D gene is named only where the DNA matches it firmly. Part of the rows lack a size; the others show once, few, many or a class for expanded clones.

J gene,D gene,V gene,CDR3 length,clone size,CDR3 DNA,CDR3 protein
TRBJ1-2,-,TRBV5-4,15,many,TGTGCCAGCAGCTTGGTTGGCGTAGCTCTGGGGGGCTACACCTTC,CASSLVGVALGGYTF
TRBJ2-1,-,TRBV20-1,13,many,TGCAGCGCCCCCGGGACGTACAACAATGAGCAGTTCTTC,CSAPGTYNNEQFF
TRBJ2-1,-,TRBV4-2,15,many,TGTGCCAGCAGAATGACCGGGATTCACAACAATGAGCAGTTCTTC,CASRMTGIHNNEQFF
TRBJ1-6,-,TRBV28,16,-,TGTGCCAGCTCAGGTACAGCGATACTCGGGAATTCACCCCTCCACTTT,CASSGTAILGNSPLHF
TRBJ1-5,-,TRBV5-8,16,many,TGTGCCAGCAGCCCGGGGGACGGACTTAGCAATCAGCCCCAGCATTTT,CASSPGDGLSNQPQHF
TRBJ2-6,TRBD1,TRBV6-1,17,many,TGTGCCAGCAGATCCGGGACAGGGGCAACTGGGGCCAACGTCCTGACTTTC,CASRSGTGATGANVLTF
TRBJ2-3,-,TRBV10-3,12,many,TGTGCCATCAGTGAGTCCAGAGATACGCAGTATTTT,CAISESRDTQYF
TRBJ2-1,-,TRBV5-5,15,many,TGTGCCAGCAGCTTTCGGAGTGACCGATACAATGAGCAGTTCTTC,CASSFRSDRYNEQFF
TRBJ1-5,-,TRBV12-3/TRBV12-4,18,-,TGTGCCAGCAATTTAGCCGGGTTTCGCGCTTATAGCAATCAGCCCCAGCATTTT,CASNLAGFRAYSNQPQHF
TRBJ2-1,TRBD2,TRBV5-1,14,-,TGCGCCAGCAGCAATAGCGGGAGGGCCTCCGAGCAGTTCTTC,CASSNSGRASEQFF
TRBJ1-4,TRBD1,TRBV7-2,15,many,TGTGCCAGCAGCCCGACAGGGGATAGTAATGAAAAACTGTTTTTT,CASSPTGDSNEKLFF
TRBJ2-7,TRBD2,TRBV28,16,many,TGTGCCAGCAGCCGAACCGGGACTAGCGGGACCTACGAGCAGTACTTC,CASSRTGTSGTYEQYF
TRBJ2-3,TRBD2,TRBV29-1,14,many,TGCAGCGTTGTCCTAGCGGGAGTAACAGATACGCAGTATTTT,CSVVLAGVTDTQYF
TRBJ1-1,-,TRBV7-6,15,many,TGTGCCAGCAGCTTAGTCCCAACAACTGGATCTGAAGCTTTCTTT,CASSLVPTTGSEAFF
TRBJ1-1,-,TRBV6-5,11,many,TGTGCCAGCAGATTCACAGGTGAAGCTTTCTTT,CASRFTGEAFF
TRBJ2-3,-,TRBV2,12,many,TGTGCCAGCATAGCCTACACAGATACGCAGTATTTT,CASIAYTDTQYF
TRBJ2-1,-,TRBV7-2,15,few,TGTGCCAGCAGCCCTCAGAAGACCCGGGACAATGAGCAGTTCTTC,CASSPQKTRDNEQFF
TRBJ2-7,-,TRBV6-2/TRBV6-3,12,many,TGTGCCAGCAGTTCCTGGGACACCGGTGGGTACTTC,CASSSWDTGGYF
TRBJ2-5,-,TRBV28,14,many,TGTGCCAGCAGGCCAGGCAGGTCTCAAGAGACCCAGTACTTC,CASRPGRSQETQYF
TRBJ2-1,TRBD1,TRBV28,14,-,TGTGCCAGCAGTTGGGGACAGGGGCGGAATGAGCAGTTCTTC,CASSWGQGRNEQFF
TRBJ2-1,-,TRBV29-1,13,many,TGCAGCGCCGACACTCAGGGAGGTCATGAGCAGTTCTTC,CSADTQGGHEQFF
TRBJ2-7,-,TRBV27,14,many,TGTGCCAGCAGTTTAGCGGCGGGTATGGACGAGCAGTACTTC,CASSLAAGMDEQYF
TRBJ2-3,TRBD2,TRBV28,15,many,TGTGCCAGCAGCGGGAGAAGCGGGAAGGCAGATACGCAGTATTTT,CASSGRSGKADTQYF